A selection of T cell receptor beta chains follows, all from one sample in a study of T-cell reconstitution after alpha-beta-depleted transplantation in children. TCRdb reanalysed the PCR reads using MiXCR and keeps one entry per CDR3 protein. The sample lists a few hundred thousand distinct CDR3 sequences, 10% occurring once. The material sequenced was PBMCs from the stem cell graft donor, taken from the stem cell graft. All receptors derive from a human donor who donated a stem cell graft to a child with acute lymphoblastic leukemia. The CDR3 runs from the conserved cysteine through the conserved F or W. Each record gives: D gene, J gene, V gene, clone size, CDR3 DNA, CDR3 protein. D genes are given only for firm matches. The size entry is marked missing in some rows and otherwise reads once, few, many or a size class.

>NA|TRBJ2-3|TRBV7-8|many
TGTGCCAGCAGCCCGGGACAGGGACAGCGGGGGGAGCAGTATTTT
CASSPGQGQRGEQYF
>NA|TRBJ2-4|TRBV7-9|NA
TGTGCCAGCAGCCCCCACGGGGTTAAAAACATTCAGTACTTC
CASSPHGVKNIQYF
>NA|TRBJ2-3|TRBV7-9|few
TGTGCCAGCAGCCCGATAGCTCGGAGCACAGATACGCAGTATTTT
CASSPIARSTDTQYF
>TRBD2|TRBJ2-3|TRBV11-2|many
TGTGCCAGCAGCCCGCTCCGCGGGAGGGCGGGTACGCAGTATTTT
CASSPLRGRAGTQYF
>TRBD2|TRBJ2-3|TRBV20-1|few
TGCAGCCGACTAGCGGGAGGGCCGCGCGATACGCAGTATTTT
CSRLAGGPRDTQYF
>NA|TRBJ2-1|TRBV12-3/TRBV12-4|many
TGTGCCAGCGAGGACAGCTCCTACAATGAGCAGTTCTTC
CASEDSSYNEQFF
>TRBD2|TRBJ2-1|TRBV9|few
TGTGCCAGCAGCGTAGGGGGCGGGAGGGCCGGCAATGAGCAGTTCTTC
CASSVGGGRAGNEQFF
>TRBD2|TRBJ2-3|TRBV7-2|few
TGTGCCAGCAGCTCCCCCGGGAGGGGGACAGATACGCAGTATTTT
CASSSPGRGTDTQYF
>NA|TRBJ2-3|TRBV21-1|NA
TGTGCCAGCACCGCTGGGCATAGCGGGAGAATCACAGATACGCAGTATTTT
CASTAGHSGRITDTQYF
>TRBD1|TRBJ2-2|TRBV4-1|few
TGCGCCAGCAGCCAGGACAGGGGTTCGGGCACCGGGGAGCTGTTTTTT
CASSQDRGSGTGELFF
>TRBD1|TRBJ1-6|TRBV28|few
TGTGCCAGCAGCCAACTGACAGGGGGGAATTCACCCCTCCACTTT
CASSQLTGGNSPLHF
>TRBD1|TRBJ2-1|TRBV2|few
TGTGCCAGCAGTATTACCGGGACAGGGGGCTCAAATGAGCAGTTCTTC
CASSITGTGGSNEQFF
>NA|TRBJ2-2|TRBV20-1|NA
TGCAGTGCTAGCCCTGCGTCGGGAATCGGGGAGCTGTTTTTT
CSASPASGIGELFF
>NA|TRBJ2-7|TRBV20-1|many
TGCAGTGCTACCCTACCAGGGTCCTACGAGCAGTACTTC
CSATLPGSYEQYF
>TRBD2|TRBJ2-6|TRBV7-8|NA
TGTGCCAGCAGCTTAGGGGTCGGGGGGACTGGGGCCAACGTCCTGACTTTC
CASSLGVGGTGANVLTF
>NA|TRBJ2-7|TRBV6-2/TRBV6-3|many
TGTGCCAGCAGTGCACGTTCCGGTCGGATCGACGAGCAGTACTTC
CASSARSGRIDEQYF
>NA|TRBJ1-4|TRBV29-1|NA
TGCAGCGTTGAGATTTCACCCTTCGAACTGTTTTTT
CSVEISPFELFF
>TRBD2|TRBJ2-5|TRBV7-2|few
TGTGCCAGCAGCTTAAGTGCTAGCGGAACTCAAGAGACCCAGTACTTC
CASSLSASGTQETQYF
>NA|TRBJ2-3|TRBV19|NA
TGTGCCAGTACGTCCGCAGCGTCCTCTAGCACAGATACGCAGTATTTT
CASTSAASSSTDTQYF
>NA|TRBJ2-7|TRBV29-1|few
TGCAGCGTTGATAGTTCTTCCAAGACAGGTTACACTTTCGGGCAGTACTTC
CSVDSSSKTGYTFGQYF
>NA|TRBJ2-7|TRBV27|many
TGTGCCAGCAGCCTGACAGAGGCCTACGAGCAGTACTTC
CASSLTEAYEQYF
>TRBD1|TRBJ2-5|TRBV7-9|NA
TGTGCCAGCAGCTTGGTGGCCGGGACAGGGTGGGTAGAGACCCAGTACTTC
CASSLVAGTGWVETQYF
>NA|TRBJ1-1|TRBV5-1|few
TGCGCCAGCAGCTCGAAGGCAGGCATGAACACTGAAGCTTTCTTT
CASSSKAGMNTEAFF
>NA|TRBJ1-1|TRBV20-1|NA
TGCAGTGCTAGTATGGGGGCCACTGAAGCTTTCTTT
CSASMGATEAFF
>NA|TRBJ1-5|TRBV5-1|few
TGCGCCAGCAGCTTGGGGGCAACCTCGAATCAGCCTCAGCATTTT
CASSLGATSNQPQHF
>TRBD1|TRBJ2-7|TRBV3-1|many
TGTGCCAGCAGCGGACAGGGGCCTTCCTACGAGCAGTACTTC
CASSGQGPSYEQYF
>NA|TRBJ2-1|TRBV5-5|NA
TGTGCCAGCAGCTTGTTCCGGGGTTACAATGAGCAGTTCTTC
CASSLFRGYNEQFF
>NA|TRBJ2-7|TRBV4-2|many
TGTGCCAGCAGCCCAGAGGTCGCCGGGGCCTCCTACGAGCAGTACTTC
CASSPEVAGASYEQYF
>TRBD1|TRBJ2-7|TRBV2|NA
TGTGCCAGCAGTGGAGGACAGGGGGCGCGTCGTTCCTACGAGCAGTACTTC
CASSGGQGARRSYEQYF
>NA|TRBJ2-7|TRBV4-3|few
TGCGCCAGCAGCCAAGATCAGAGTGGATCCTACGAGCAGTACTTC
CASSQDQSGSYEQYF
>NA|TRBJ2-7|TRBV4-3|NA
TGCGCCAGCAGCCTCCAGGGGTGGGGGCACTACGAGCAGTACTTC
CASSLQGWGHYEQYF
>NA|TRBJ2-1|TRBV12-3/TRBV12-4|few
TGTGCCAGCAGCCCCTCGGGTGGGAAAAATAATGAGCAGTTCTTC
CASSPSGGKNNEQFF
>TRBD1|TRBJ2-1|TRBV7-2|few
TGTGCCAGCAGCTTGGACAGGGCGACCTACAATGAGCAGTTCTTC
CASSLDRATYNEQFF
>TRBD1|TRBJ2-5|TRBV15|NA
TGTGCCACCAGCAGAGTAAGACAGGGCCAACAAGAGACCCCGTACTTC
CATSRVRQGQQETPYF
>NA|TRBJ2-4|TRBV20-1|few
TGCAGTGCTAGAGGAGCGGGCTTCCCCTCCCCAGCCAAAAACATTCAGTACTTC
CSARGAGFPSPAKNIQYF
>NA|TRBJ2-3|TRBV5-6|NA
TGTGCCAGCAGCCCGATCGGGACCTCCCTTGGGGGGGATACGCAGTATTTT
CASSPIGTSLGGDTQYF
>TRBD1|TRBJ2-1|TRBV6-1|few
TGTGCCAGCAGTCGCGACCCTTACAGGGGCAATGAGCAGTTCTTC
CASSRDPYRGNEQFF
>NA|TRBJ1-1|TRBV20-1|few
TGCAGTGCTAGAGGGCCCTTGGTCGGAGAAGCTTTCTTT
CSARGPLVGEAFF
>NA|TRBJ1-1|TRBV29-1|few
TGCAGCGGGGACCGACCCCTGAACCAAGCTTTCTTT
CSGDRPLNQAFF
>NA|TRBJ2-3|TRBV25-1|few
TGTGCCAGCAGTAAGGATCCGGCCTCTAGCACAGATACGCAGTATTTT
CASSKDPASSTDTQYF
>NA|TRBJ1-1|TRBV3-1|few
TGTGCCAGCAGCCACTCAGGGGTGGGGACTGAAGCTTTCTTT
CASSHSGVGTEAFF
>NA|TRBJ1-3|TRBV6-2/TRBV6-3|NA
TGTGCCAGCAGTCGAGGGCCTCGAAACACCATATATTTT
CASSRGPRNTIYF
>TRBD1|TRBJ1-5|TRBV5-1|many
TGTGCCAGCAGCCCCGGGACAGGCAATCAGCCCCAGCATTTT
CASSPGTGNQPQHF
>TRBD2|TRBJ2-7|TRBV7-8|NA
TGTGCCAGCAGCCCCCCACAGCGGGAGCTCTACGAGCAGTACTTC
CASSPPQRELYEQYF
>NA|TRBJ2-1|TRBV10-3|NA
TGTGCCATCAGTGACGGAGATCCGATCAATGAGCAGTTCTTC
CAISDGDPINEQFF
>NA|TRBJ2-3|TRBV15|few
TGTGCCACCAGCAGACAAGGCTGGGGCGAAGATACGCAGTATTTT
CATSRQGWGEDTQYF
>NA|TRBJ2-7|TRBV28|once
TGTGCCAGCAGTAAAGACCGACTAGTCGAGCAGTACTTC
CASSKDRLVEQYF